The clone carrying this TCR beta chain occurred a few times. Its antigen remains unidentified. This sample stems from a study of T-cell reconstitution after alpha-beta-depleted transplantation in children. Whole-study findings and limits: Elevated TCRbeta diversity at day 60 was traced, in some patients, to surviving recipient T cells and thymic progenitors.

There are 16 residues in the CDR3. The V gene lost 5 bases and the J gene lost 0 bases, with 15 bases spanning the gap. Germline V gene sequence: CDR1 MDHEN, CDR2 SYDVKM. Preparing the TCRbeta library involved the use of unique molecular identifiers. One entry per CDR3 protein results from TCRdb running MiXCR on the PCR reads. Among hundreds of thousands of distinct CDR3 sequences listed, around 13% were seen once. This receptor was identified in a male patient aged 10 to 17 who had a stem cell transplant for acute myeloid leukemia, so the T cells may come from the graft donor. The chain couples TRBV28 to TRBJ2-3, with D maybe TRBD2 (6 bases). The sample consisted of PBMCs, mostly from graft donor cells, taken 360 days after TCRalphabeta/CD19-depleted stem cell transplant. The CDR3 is CASSLLTSASTDTQYF. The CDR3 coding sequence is TGTGCCAGCAGTCTTCTGACTAGTGCTAGCACAGATACGCAGTATTTT.